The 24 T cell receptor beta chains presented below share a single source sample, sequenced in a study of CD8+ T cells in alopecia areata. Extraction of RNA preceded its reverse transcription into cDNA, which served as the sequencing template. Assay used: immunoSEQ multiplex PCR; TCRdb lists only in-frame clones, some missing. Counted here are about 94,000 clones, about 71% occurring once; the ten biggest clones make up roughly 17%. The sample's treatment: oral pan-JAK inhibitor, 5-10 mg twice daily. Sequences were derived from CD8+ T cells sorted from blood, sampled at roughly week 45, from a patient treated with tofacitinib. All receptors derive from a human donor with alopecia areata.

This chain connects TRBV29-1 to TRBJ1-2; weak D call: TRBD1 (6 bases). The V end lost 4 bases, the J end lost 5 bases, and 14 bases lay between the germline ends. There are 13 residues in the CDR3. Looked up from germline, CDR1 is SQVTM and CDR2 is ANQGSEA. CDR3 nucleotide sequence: TGCAGCGTTGCTGGGGGCAGCATTTATGGCTACACCTTC. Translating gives CSVAGGSIYGYTF. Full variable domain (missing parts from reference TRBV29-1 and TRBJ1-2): SAVISQKPSRDICQRGTSLTIQCQVDSQVTMMFWYRQQPGQSLTLIATANQGSEATYESGFVIDKFPISRPNLTFSTLTVSNMSPEDSSIYLCSVAGGSIYGYTFGSGTRLTVV.

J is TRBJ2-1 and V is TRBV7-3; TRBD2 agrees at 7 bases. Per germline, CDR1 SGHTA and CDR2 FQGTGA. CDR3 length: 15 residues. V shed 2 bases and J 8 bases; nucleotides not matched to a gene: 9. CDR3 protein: CASSLGGAGLYEQFF. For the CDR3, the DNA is TGTGCCAGCAGCTTAGGTGGAGCGGGGCTCTATGAGCAGTTCTTC.

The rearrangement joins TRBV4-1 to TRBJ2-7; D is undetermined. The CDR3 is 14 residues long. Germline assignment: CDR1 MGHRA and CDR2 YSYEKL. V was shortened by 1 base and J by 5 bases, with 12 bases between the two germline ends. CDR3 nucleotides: TGCGCCAGCAGCCAAGCAGACCGGGCAGACGAGCAGTACTTC. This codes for CASSQADRADEQYF.

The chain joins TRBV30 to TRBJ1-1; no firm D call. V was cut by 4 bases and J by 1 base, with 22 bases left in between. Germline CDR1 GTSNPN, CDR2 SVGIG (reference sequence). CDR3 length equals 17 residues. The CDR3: CAWTRVPNRGPNTEAFF. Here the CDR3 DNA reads TGTGCCTGGACCCGGGTCCCTAATCGTGGGCCGAACACTGAAGCTTTCTTT.

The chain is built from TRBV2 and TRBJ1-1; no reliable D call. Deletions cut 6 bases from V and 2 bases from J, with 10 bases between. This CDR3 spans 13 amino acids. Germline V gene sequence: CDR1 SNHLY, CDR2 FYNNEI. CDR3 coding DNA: TGTGCCAGCAGGGAGTCCTTTAACACTGAAGCTTTCTTT. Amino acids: CASRESFNTEAFF.

The CDR3 protein is CAISELAGGAPEQFF. For the CDR3, the DNA is TGTGCCATCAGTGAACTAGCGGGGGGGGCCCCCGAGCAGTTCTTC. The V call is TRBV10-3, the J call TRBJ2-1; 13 nucleotides align to TRBD2. The CDR3 is made up of 15 amino acids. Germline lookup yields CDR1 ENHRY and CDR2 SYGVKD. V dropped 3 bases and J dropped 10; count of bases not matched to a gene: 6.

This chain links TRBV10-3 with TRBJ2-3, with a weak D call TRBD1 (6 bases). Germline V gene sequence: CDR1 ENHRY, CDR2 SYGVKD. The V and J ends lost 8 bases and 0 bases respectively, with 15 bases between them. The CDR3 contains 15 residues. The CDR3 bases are TGTGCCATCGCCCCCGGGACAACTAGCACAGATACGCAGTATTTT. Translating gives CAIAPGTTSTDTQYF.

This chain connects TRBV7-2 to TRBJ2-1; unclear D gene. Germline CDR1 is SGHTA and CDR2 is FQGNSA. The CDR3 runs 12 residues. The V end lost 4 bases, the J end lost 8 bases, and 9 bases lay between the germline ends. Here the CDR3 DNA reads TGTGCCAGCAGCTACAGAGGCGATGAGCAGTTCTTC. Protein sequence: CASSYRGDEQFF.

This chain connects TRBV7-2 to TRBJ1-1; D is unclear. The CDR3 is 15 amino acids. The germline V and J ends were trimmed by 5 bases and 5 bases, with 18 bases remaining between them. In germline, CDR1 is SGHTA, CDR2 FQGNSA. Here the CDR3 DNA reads TGTGCCAGCAGCCTAGGAGGCAGCCCGGGGACTGAAGCTTTCTTT. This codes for CASSLGGSPGTEAFF. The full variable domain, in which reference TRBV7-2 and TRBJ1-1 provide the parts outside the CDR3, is GAGVSQSPSNKVTEKGKDVELRCDPISGHTALYWYRQSLGQGLEFLIYFQGNSAPDKSGLPSDRFSAERTGGSVSTLTIQRTQQEDSAVYLCASSLGGSPGTEAFFGQGTRLTVV.

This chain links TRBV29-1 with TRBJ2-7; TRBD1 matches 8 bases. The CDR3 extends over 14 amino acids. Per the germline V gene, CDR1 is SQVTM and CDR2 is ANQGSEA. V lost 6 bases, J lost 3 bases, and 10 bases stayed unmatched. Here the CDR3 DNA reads TGCAGCGTACGGACAGGGCAAGGGAACTACGAGCAGTACTTC. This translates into CSVRTGQGNYEQYF.

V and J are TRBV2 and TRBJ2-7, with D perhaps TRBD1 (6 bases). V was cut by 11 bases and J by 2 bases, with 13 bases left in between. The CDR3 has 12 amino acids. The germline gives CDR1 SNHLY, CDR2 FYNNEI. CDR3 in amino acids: CASQGIPYEQYF. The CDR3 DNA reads TGTGCCTCACAGGGTATTCCCTACGAGCAGTACTTC.

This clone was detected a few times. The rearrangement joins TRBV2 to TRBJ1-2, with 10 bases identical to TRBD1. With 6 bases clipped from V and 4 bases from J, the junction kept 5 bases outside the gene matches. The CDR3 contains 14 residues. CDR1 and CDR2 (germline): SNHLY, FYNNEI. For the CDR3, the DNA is TGTGCCAGCAGACCGGGACAGGGGAGCTATGGCTACACCTTC. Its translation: CASRPGQGSYGYTF.

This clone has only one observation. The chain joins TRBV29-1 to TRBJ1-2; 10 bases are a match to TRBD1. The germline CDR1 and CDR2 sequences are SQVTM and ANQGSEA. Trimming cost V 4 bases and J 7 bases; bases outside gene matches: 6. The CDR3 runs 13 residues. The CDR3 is CSVVGQGVVGYTF. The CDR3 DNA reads TGCAGCGTTGTAGGACAGGGGGTGGTTGGCTACACCTTC.

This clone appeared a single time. The CDR3 DNA follows: TGCGCCAGCAGCCAAGATGGCCAGGGGTTCTACGAGCAGTACTTC. Translating it yields CASSQDGQGFYEQYF. The chain is built from TRBV4-3 and TRBJ2-7; TRBD1 is a possible D gene (6 bases). The CDR3 has 15 amino acids. Germline CDR1 is LGHNA and CDR2 is YSLEER. Trimming removed 0 bases from V and 3 bases from J, with 12 bases in between.

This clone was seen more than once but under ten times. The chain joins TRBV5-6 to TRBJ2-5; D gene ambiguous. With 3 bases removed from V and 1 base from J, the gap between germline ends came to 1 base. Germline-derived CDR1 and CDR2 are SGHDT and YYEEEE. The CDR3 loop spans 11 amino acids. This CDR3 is CASSSQETQYF. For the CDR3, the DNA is TGTGCCAGCAGCTCCCAAGAGACCCAGTACTTC.

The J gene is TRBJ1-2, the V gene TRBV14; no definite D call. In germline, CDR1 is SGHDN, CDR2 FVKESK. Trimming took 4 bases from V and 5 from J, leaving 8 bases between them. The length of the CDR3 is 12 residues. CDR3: CASSPGKYGYTF. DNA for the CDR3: TGTGCCAGCAGCCCGGGCAAATATGGCTACACCTTC.

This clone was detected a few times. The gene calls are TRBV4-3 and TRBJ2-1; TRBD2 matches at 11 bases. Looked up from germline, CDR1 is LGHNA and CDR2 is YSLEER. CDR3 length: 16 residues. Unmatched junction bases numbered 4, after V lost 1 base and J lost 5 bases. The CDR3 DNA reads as TGCGCCAGCAGCCAAGCTAGCGGGGGGCCCCACAATGAGCAGTTCTTC. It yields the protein CASSQASGGPHNEQFF.

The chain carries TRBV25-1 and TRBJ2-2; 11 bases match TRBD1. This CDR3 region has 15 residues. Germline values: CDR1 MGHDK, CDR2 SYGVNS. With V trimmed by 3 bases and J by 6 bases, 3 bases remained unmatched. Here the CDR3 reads CASSDPGQGAGELFF. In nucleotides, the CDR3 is TGTGCCAGCAGTGACCCGGGACAGGGGGCCGGGGAGCTGTTTTTT.

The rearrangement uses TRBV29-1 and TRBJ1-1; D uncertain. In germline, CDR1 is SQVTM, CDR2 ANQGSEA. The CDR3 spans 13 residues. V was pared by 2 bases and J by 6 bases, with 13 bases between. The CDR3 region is CSVENSPLAEAFF. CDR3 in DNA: TGCAGCGTTGAAAATTCGCCCCTGGCTGAAGCTTTCTTT.

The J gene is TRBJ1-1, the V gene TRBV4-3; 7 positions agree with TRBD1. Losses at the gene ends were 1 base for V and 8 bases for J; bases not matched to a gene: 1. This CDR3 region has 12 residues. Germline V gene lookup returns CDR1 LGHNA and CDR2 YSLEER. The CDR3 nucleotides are TGCGCCAGCAGCCAAGGGACAGGAGAAGCTTTCTTT. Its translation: CASSQGTGEAFF.

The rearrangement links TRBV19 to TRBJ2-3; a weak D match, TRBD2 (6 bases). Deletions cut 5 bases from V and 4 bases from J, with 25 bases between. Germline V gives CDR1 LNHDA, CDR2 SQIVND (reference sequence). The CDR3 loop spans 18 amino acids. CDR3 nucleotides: TGTGCCAGTAGTGAACAACCGACAGTCGGGGGATCCCCAGATACGCAGTATTTT. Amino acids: CASSEQPTVGGSPDTQYF.

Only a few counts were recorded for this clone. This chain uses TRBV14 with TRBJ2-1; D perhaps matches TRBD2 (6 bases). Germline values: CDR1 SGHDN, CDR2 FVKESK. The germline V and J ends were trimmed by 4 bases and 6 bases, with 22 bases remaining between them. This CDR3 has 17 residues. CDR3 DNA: TGTGCCAGCAGCCTCAGAAACACAGCGGCGGGGTTCAATGAGCAGTTCTTC. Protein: CASSLRNTAAGFNEQFF.

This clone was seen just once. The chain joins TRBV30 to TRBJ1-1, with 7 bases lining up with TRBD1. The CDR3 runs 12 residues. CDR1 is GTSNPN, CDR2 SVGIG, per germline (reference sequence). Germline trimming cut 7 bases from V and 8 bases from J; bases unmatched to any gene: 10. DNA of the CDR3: TGTGCCTTTACACAGGGGAGTGAGGAAGCTTTCTTT. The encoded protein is CAFTQGSEEAFF. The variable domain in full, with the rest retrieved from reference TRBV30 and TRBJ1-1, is SQTIHQWPATLVQPVGSPLSLECTVEGTSNPNLYWYRQAAGRGLQLLFYSVGIGQISSEVPQNLSASRPQDRQFILSSKKLLLSDSGFYLCAFTQGSEEAFFGQGTRLTVV.

CDR3 sequence: CASSLRQGVDYGYTF. CDR3 bases: TGCGCCAGCAGCTTGCGGCAGGGCGTAGACTATGGCTACACCTTC. The J gene is TRBJ1-2, the V gene TRBV5-1; D may be TRBD1 (5 bases). Trimming shortened V by 1 base and J by 3 bases, and 13 bases separated the two germline ends. The CDR3 runs to 15 residues. Germline CDR1 is SGHRS and CDR2 is YFSETQ.